The clone carrying this T cell receptor (beta chain) appeared a few times. The data were obtained in a study of blood T cell repertoires in COVID-19. Libraries were prepared by immunoSEQ multiplex PCR; TCRdb keeps only in-frame clonotypes and omits some of them. The sample yields 300,000 to 500,000 clones, roughly 90% seen once. Donors were grouped by their self-reported clinical history. CDR3 length: 15 amino acids. Germline CDR1 is MNHNS and CDR2 is SASEGT. V was cut by 3 bases and J by 2 bases, with 14 bases left in between. The sample consisted of PBMCs or T cells enriched from blood (not recorded which). This receptor was taken from a young woman with acute COVID-19. The V and J genes are TRBV6-1 and TRBJ2-7; D gene uncertain. CDR3 coding DNA: TGTGCCAGCAGTGACACCGTACTTTTAGCCTACGAGCAGTACTTC. Translated: CASSDTVLLAYEQYF.